The 31 T cell receptor beta chains below come from one sample, sequenced in a study of T cell responses to AZD1222 COVID-19 vaccine. Sequencing used immunoSEQ multiplex PCR; TCRdb keeps in-frame clones, though not all of them. This sample carries approximately 150,000 clones, just under 95% of them seen once, and the ten largest clones take about 0.9%. The sequencing used peripheral blood, collected on day 0 of AZD1222 vaccination. These receptors originate from an adult in good health.

The chain employs TRBV29-1 and TRBJ1-1; D call uncertain. The V end was cut by 4 bases, the J end by 4 bases, with 19 bases between. The CDR3 is 15 amino acids. CDR1 and CDR2 (germline): SQVTM, ANQGSEA. CDR3 sequence reads: CSVGGYLQSRTEAFF. CDR3 bases: TGCAGCGTTGGTGGATACCTCCAATCGCGCACTGAAGCTTTCTTT.

This clone was found once. This chain joins TRBV24-1 and TRBJ2-2; maybe TRBD2 (5 bases). V shed 7 bases and J shed 2 bases, with 16 bases lying between them. The CDR3 contains 16 residues. Germline lookup yields CDR1 KGHDR and CDR2 SFDVKD. The CDR3 protein is CATSSGYTSNTGELFF. The CDR3 nucleotides read TGTGCCACCAGCTCCGGCTATACTAGTAACACCGGGGAGCTGTTTTTT.

A single count supports this clone. This chain joins TRBV14 and TRBJ2-2; TRBD2 matches at 7 bases. J lost 2 bases, V lost 4 bases, and 13 bases had no gene match. This CDR3 has 18 amino acids. Germline V gene lookup returns CDR1 SGHDN and CDR2 FVKESK. CDR3 sequence: CASSPYLAENGNTGELFF. The CDR3 bases are TGTGCCAGCAGCCCCTACCTAGCGGAGAATGGTAACACCGGGGAGCTGTTTTTT.

The rearrangement links TRBV5-1 to TRBJ2-3; TRBD2 matches 9 bases. The CDR3 length is 16 residues. Germline-derived CDR1 and CDR2 are SGHRS and YFSETQ. The V and J ends lost 4 bases and 4 bases, in that order; junction bases with no gene match: 10. The CDR3 here is CASSTEGGGAADTQYF. The CDR3 DNA follows: TGCGCCAGCAGCACCGAAGGCGGGGGGGCAGCAGATACGCAGTATTTT. Complete variable domain (other parts from reference TRBV5-1 and TRBJ2-3): KAGVTQTPRYLIKTRGQQVTLSCSPISGHRSVSWYQQTPGQGLQFLFEYFSETQRNKGNFPGRFSGRQFSNSRSEMNVSTLELGDSALYLCASSTEGGGAADTQYFGPGTRLTVL.

V and J are TRBV15 and TRBJ2-1; the match to TRBD2 covers 13 bases. The CDR3 has 20 residues. Germline V gene sequence: CDR1 LNHNV, CDR2 YYDKDF (reference sequence). The trim removed 0 bases at V and 0 bases at J, leaving 8 bases unmatched. As DNA, the CDR3 is TGTGCCACCAGCAGAGAAGGACTAGCGGGGGAACATAGCTCCTACAATGAGCAGTTCTTC. Its protein product is CATSREGLAGEHSSYNEQFF.

The rearrangement links TRBV10-3 to TRBJ1-1; no firm D call. The CDR3 is 12 residues long. Trimming stripped 0 bases from V and 5 bases from J, with 4 bases between. Germline V gives CDR1 ENHRY, CDR2 SYGVKD. The CDR3 reads CAISESITEAFF. The CDR3 DNA reads as TGTGCCATCAGTGAGTCGATAACTGAAGCTTTCTTT.

V is TRBV6-1 and J is TRBJ1-2; no firm D call. Germline CDR1 and CDR2: MNHNS and SASEGT. The CDR3 consists of 14 residues. Trimming pared 3 bases from V and 4 bases from J, leaving 12 bases between. This CDR3 is CASSEYGQSYGYTF. The CDR3 coding sequence is TGTGCCAGCAGTGAGTACGGGCAGAGCTATGGCTACACCTTC.

The chain recombines TRBV5-1 with TRBJ1-2; weak D call: TRBD1 (5 bases). Germline assignment: CDR1 SGHRS and CDR2 YFSETQ. This CDR3 is 15 amino acids long. V gave up 0 bases and J gave up 8 bases, with 17 bases separating them. DNA of the CDR3: TGCGCCAGCAGCTTGGGTAATACCCAGGGTAGGGGCTACACCTTC. Protein sequence: CASSLGNTQGRGYTF.

The chain recombines TRBV5-1 with TRBJ2-4; a weak D match, TRBD2 (6 bases). The CDR3 totals 17 residues. Trimming cost V 3 bases and J 3 bases, with 19 bases left between them. Looked up from germline, CDR1 is SGHRS and CDR2 is YFSETQ. In DNA, the CDR3 is TGCGCCAGCAGCTCACTTCCCGGGAGCCAAGGCAAAAACATTCAGTACTTC. It encodes CASSSLPGSQGKNIQYF.

This clone was found once. The V gene is TRBV19, the J gene TRBJ1-1; D not resolved. Germline CDR1 reads LNHDA; CDR2 reads SQIVND (reference sequence). With 4 bases removed from V and 8 bases from J, the gap between germline ends came to 14 bases. There are 13 residues in the CDR3. Here the CDR3 DNA reads TGTGCCAGTAGTAAAGGGATCAGCAGAGAAGCTTTCTTT. Protein: CASSKGISREAFF.

There are a few counts of this clone. The chain carries TRBV5-4 and TRBJ2-5; weak D call: TRBD2 (5 bases). This CDR3 is built from 15 residues. Germline-derived CDR1 and CDR2 are SGHNT and YYREEE (reference sequence). V gave up 4 bases and J gave up 5 bases, with 18 bases separating them. CDR3 DNA sequence: TGTGCCAGCAGCCTCCGGACTTCCCAATTGGAGACCCAGTACTTC. It encodes CASSLRTSQLETQYF.

As DNA, the CDR3 is TGCGCCAGCAGCCACTATGGCAGGGCGGGTGGGACAGATACGCAGTATTTT. This gives the protein CASSHYGRAGGTDTQYF. The V gene is TRBV5-1, the J gene TRBJ2-3; D possibly uses TRBD1 or TRBD2 (5 bases each). In germline, CDR1 is SGHRS, CDR2 YFSETQ. V lost 4 bases and J lost 3, with 21 bases in between. This CDR3 has 17 amino acids. Full variable domain (rest looked up from reference TRBV5-1 and TRBJ2-3): KAGVTQTPRYLIKTRGQQVTLSCSPISGHRSVSWYQQTPGQGLQFLFEYFSETQRNKGNFPGRFSGRQFSNSRSEMNVSTLELGDSALYLCASSHYGRAGGTDTQYFGPGTRLTVL.

V gene TRBV11-2 combines with J gene TRBJ2-5, with D unclear. Germline CDR1 and CDR2: SGHAT and FQNNGV. The CDR3 loop spans 12 amino acids. V was clipped by 1 base and J by 5 bases, with 5 bases between them. CDR3 amino acids: CASSLGRETQYF. The CDR3 DNA sequence: TGTGCCAGCAGCTTAGGAAGGGAGACCCAGTACTTC.

The chain combines TRBV5-1 with TRBJ2-7; perhaps TRBD1 as D (5 bases). Per the germline V gene, CDR1 is SGHRS and CDR2 is YFSETQ. This CDR3 comprises 14 residues. Trimming stripped 4 bases from V and 4 bases from J, with 15 bases between. This CDR3 reads CASSGAQGQYEQYF. The CDR3 DNA reads as TGCGCCAGCAGCGGAGCTCAAGGACAATACGAGCAGTACTTC.

The V and J genes are TRBV5-1 and TRBJ2-2; possible D gene TRBD1, 6 bases. Per germline, CDR1 SGHRS and CDR2 YFSETQ. V was cut by 0 bases and J by 4 bases, with 10 bases left in between. CDR3 length: 15 amino acids. The DNA for the CDR3 is TGCGCCAGCAGCTTGGCCCCAGGGGCCACCGGGGAGCTGTTTTTT. It translates to CASSLAPGATGELFF.

The chain joins TRBV6-2 or TRBV6-3 to TRBJ1-1, with a tentative D call TRBD1 (6 bases). This CDR3 has 13 amino acids. The germline gives CDR1 MNHEY, CDR2 SVGEGT. V shed 5 bases and J shed 1 base, with 8 bases lying between them. CDR3: CASSTDRNTEAFF. The CDR3 nucleotides are TGTGCCAGCAGTACGGACAGGAACACTGAAGCTTTCTTT.

The genes are TRBV21-1 and TRBJ2-1; the table calls TRBD1, which could not be checked here. TRBV21-1 is a documented pseudogene. The CDR3 sequence is 13 residues long. The CDR3 DNA is TGTGCCAGCAGCAAAGCTCAGGGCGATGAGCAGTTCTTC. It yields the protein CASSKAQGDEQFF.

The genes are TRBV5-1 and TRBJ1-1; no firm D call. This CDR3 has 11 residues. Trimming took 5 bases from V and 7 from J, leaving 9 bases between them. Looked up from germline, CDR1 is SGHRS and CDR2 is YFSETQ. CDR3 amino acids: CASSEGYEAFF. The CDR3 bases are TGCGCCAGCAGTGAGGGATATGAAGCTTTCTTT.

The chain combines TRBV6-4 with TRBJ1-1, with D maybe TRBD1 (5 bases). Trimming left V 5 bases short and J 2 bases short, with 9 bases between. CDR3 length equals 13 residues. Germline CDR1 MRHNA, CDR2 SNTAGT. CDR3 region: CASSIRVNTEAFF. Written as DNA, the CDR3 is TGTGCCAGCAGTATCAGGGTTAACACTGAAGCTTTCTTT.

The chain carries TRBV5-8 and TRBJ2-1; D is undetermined. The V gene's germline CDR1 is SGHTS and CDR2 YDEGEE. The V end lost 3 bases, the J end lost 6 bases, and 10 bases lay between the germline ends. CDR3 length: 13 amino acids. CDR3 in DNA: TGTGCCAGCAGCTCCCGCATCAGCAATGAGCAGTTCTTC. Amino acids: CASSSRISNEQFF.

In nucleotides, the CDR3 is TGTGCCAGCAGCTTATCTGCCGGGACAACCTACGAGCAGTACTTC. Translating it yields CASSLSAGTTYEQYF. This chain links TRBV7-9 with TRBJ2-7; possible D gene TRBD1, 6 bases. The CDR3 length is 15 residues. Trimming shortened V by 2 bases and J by 2 bases, and 13 bases separated the two germline ends. Germline values: CDR1 SEHNR, CDR2 FQNEAQ (reference sequence).

The V call is TRBV7-9, the J call TRBJ2-5, with D unclear. CDR3 length equals 13 residues. Germline-derived CDR1 and CDR2 are SEHNR and FQNEAQ (reference sequence). Trimming shortened V by 5 bases and J by 1 base, and 8 bases separated the two germline ends. The CDR3 loop is CASSPTGQETQYF. CDR3 sequence (DNA): TGTGCCAGCAGCCCGACGGGCCAAGAGACCCAGTACTTC.

This chain connects TRBV30 to TRBJ1-6; 7 bases match TRBD1. CDR1 is GTSNPN, CDR2 SVGIG, per germline (reference sequence). With V trimmed by 4 bases and J by 9 bases, 9 bases remained unmatched. There are 14 residues in the CDR3. The CDR3: CAWIGTGEGSPLHF. The CDR3 DNA sequence: TGTGCCTGGATTGGAACAGGGGAGGGTTCACCCCTCCACTTT.

V and J are TRBV7-9 and TRBJ2-1, with D perhaps TRBD1 (5 bases). V was trimmed by 4 bases and J by 3 bases, leaving 10 bases between them. This CDR3 region has 14 residues. Germline CDR1 SEHNR, CDR2 FQNEAQ (reference sequence). The DNA for the CDR3 is TGTGCCAGCAGCTCAGGGTCCAACTACAATGAGCAGTTCTTC. Protein product: CASSSGSNYNEQFF.

The chain couples TRBV19 to TRBJ2-5; 7 bases align to TRBD1. The CDR3 has 12 residues. After removal of 3 bases from V and 5 bases from J, the junction contained 0 bases not matched to a gene. CDR1 is LNHDA and CDR2 is SQIVND in the germline V gene (reference sequence). The CDR3, as DNA: TGTGCCAGTAGTATGACAGGGGAGACCCAGTACTTC. Its protein product is CASSMTGETQYF.

DNA for the CDR3: TGTGCCAGCAGCTCACGTGGACAGGGGCAGGGAAACATTCAGTACTTC. Translating gives CASSSRGQGQGNIQYF. The chain has TRBV5-4 and TRBJ2-4; 9 positions agree with TRBD1. From germline, CDR1 is SGHNT and CDR2 YYREEE (reference sequence). The V gene end was trimmed by 3 bases and the J gene end by 6 bases; junction bases not matched to a gene: 10. The CDR3 is made up of 16 amino acids.

V and J are TRBV5-1 and TRBJ2-3, with D possibly matching TRBD2 (6 bases). The CDR3 is 17 residues long. Germline V CDR1 and CDR2: SGHRS, YFSETQ. V was shortened by 4 bases and J by 2 bases, with 20 bases between the two germline ends. The CDR3 bases are TGCGCCAGCAGCATCCTCGGGACTCCCCCCCACACAGATACGCAGTATTTT. This translates into CASSILGTPPHTDTQYF.

The rearrangement uses TRBV10-2 and TRBJ1-1; 9 positions match TRBD1. The CDR3 is 14 amino acids. V lost 3 bases, J lost 7 bases, and 6 bases stayed unmatched. Germline lookup yields CDR1 WSHSY and CDR2 SAAADI. CDR3 nucleotides: TGCGCCAGCAGTGAAGTACAGGGGGCTGGTGAAGCTTTCTTT. It yields the protein CASSEVQGAGEAFF.

The chain is built from TRBV30 and TRBJ2-5, with 9 bases identical to TRBD2. Germline V gene sequence: CDR1 GTSNPN, CDR2 SVGIG (reference sequence). The V segment lost 4 bases and the J segment 6 bases; nucleotides outside the gene matches: 6. CDR3 length: 13 residues. The CDR3 DNA follows: TGTGCCTGGATCCGGCTAGCGGGACAGACCCAGTACTTC. Encoded protein: CAWIRLAGQTQYF.

The chain joins TRBV27 to TRBJ1-6; 11 nucleotides line up with TRBD1. This CDR3 has 16 amino acids. Unmatched junction bases numbered 2, after V lost 1 base and J lost 6 bases. Per germline, CDR1 MNHEY and CDR2 SMNVEV (reference sequence). CDR3 sequence reads: CASSLYGTGGNSPLHF. The CDR3 coding sequence is TGTGCCAGCAGTTTATATGGGACAGGGGGTAATTCACCCCTCCACTTT.

The chain combines TRBV2 with TRBJ1-2; D gene uncertain. The CDR3 sequence is 15 residues long. Germline CDR1 and CDR2: SNHLY and FYNNEI. Trimming stripped 1 base from V and 9 bases from J, with 18 bases between. The CDR3 DNA reads TGTGCCAGCAGTGAAGGGATGCACACCTTTTTAAGCTACACCTTC. It encodes CASSEGMHTFLSYTF.